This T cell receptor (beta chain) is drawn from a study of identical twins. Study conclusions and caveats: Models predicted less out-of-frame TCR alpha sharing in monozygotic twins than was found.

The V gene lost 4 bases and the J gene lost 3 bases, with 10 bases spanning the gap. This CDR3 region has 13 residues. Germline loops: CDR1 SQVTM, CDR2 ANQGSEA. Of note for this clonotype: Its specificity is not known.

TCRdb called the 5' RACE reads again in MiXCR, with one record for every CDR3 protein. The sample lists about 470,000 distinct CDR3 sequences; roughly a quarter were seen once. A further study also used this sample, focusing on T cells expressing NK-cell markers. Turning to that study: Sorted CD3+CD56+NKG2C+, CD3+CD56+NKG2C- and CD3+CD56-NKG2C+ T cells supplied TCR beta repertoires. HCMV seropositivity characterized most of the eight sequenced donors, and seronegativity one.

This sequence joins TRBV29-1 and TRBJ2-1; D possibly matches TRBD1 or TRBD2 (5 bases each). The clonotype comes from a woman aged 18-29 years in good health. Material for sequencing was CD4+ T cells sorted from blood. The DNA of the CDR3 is TGCAGCGTTGTGAGGGGTAACTACAATGAGCAGTTCTTC. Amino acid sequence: CSVVRGNYNEQFF.